This T cell receptor beta chain was profiled in a study of T cells of healthy individuals. Trimming left V 5 bases short and J 7 bases short, with 17 bases between. Looked up from germline, CDR1 is DFQATT and CDR2 is SNEGSKA (reference sequence). The CDR3 is made up of 13 amino acids. Each CDR3 protein gets one entry after TCRdb re-called the 5' RACE reads with MiXCR. The sample shows under 70,000 distinct CDR3 sequences, roughly 15% of them seen only once. There are a few counts of this clonotype. The source of this sequence is a human donor in good health. V is TRBV20-1 and J is TRBJ1-1; tentatively, D is TRBD1 (5 bases). In nucleotides, the CDR3 is TGCAGTGCTGGGACCGGCGGGAGGGGTGAAGCTTTCTTT. This sequence encodes CSAGTGGRGEAFF.